These 10 T cell receptor beta chains were sequenced from one sample in a study of T cell changes during pregnancy in multiple sclerosis. The assay was immunoSEQ multiplex PCR, and TCRdb's table has in-frame clones only and misses some. The repertoire holds tens of thousands of clones, with roughly 93% as singletons. Sample: peripheral blood, taken after pregnancy. These receptors were collected from a female donor with multiple sclerosis, enrolled in a pregnancy study.

The chain uses TRBV27 and TRBJ2-1, with TRBD1 matching 9 bases. The CDR3 is 14 residues long. Germline loops: CDR1 MNHEY, CDR2 SMNVEV (reference sequence). V dropped 6 bases and J dropped 7; count of bases not matched to a gene: 7. As DNA, the CDR3 is TGTGCCAGCAGCGGGACAGGGAAGAGGAATGAGCAGTTCTTC. Encoded protein: CASSGTGKRNEQFF.

The CDR3 protein is CASSDSGGGMYTGELFF. As DNA, the CDR3 is TGTGCCAGCAGTGACTCGGGAGGGGGAATGTACACCGGGGAGCTGTTTTTT. The chain carries TRBV6-4 and TRBJ2-2; a possible D gene is TRBD2 (7 bases). V was trimmed by 0 bases and J by 3 bases, leaving 14 bases between them. Germline CDR1 is MRHNA and CDR2 is SNTAGT. The CDR3 extends over 17 amino acids.

V gene TRBV5-1 combines with J gene TRBJ2-2; 8 bases align to TRBD2. V lost 5 bases and J lost 0; bases outside the gene matches: 18. Germline-derived CDR1 and CDR2 are SGHRS and YFSETQ. The CDR3 is made up of 20 amino acids. In DNA form, the CDR3 reads TGCGCCAGCAGTCGTCTCGGGGGTTTTAGCGGGAATGCGAACACCGGGGAGCTGTTTTTT. Translating it yields CASSRLGGFSGNANTGELFF.

The chain links TRBV27 to TRBJ2-2, with D possibly being TRBD2 (6 bases). This CDR3 comprises 13 residues. CDR1 and CDR2 from the germline V gene are MNHEY and SMNVEV (reference sequence). V was clipped by 8 bases and J by 5 bases, with 12 bases between them. The CDR3 DNA reads as TGTGCCAGCCGACTAGGGAGTACCGGGGAGCTGTTTTTT. It specifies CASRLGSTGELFF.

The chain recombines TRBV30 with TRBJ2-7, with 8 positions matching TRBD1. The CDR3 covers 14 residues. With V trimmed by 2 bases and J by 4 bases, 7 bases remained unmatched. CDR1 is GTSNPN and CDR2 is SVGIG in the germline V gene (reference sequence). Here the CDR3 DNA reads TGTGCCTGGAGTTACGGGACAGGACGATACGAGCAGTACTTC. Translating it yields CAWSYGTGRYEQYF.

The rearrangement uses TRBV19 and TRBJ2-1; 11 bases align to TRBD2. V shed 5 bases and J 6 bases; nucleotides not matched to a gene: 6. This CDR3 is 15 amino acids long. Germline CDR1 is LNHDA and CDR2 is SQIVND (reference sequence). The CDR3 here is CASSLAGGPFNEQFF. CDR3 DNA: TGTGCCAGTAGTTTAGCGGGAGGGCCGTTCAATGAGCAGTTCTTC. Based on the CDR3 plus reference TRBV19 and TRBJ2-1, the full variable domain is DGGITQSPKYLFRKEGQNVTLSCEQNLNHDAMYWYRQDPGQGLRLIYYSQIVNDFQKGDIAEGYSVSREKKESFPLTVTSAQKNPTAFYLCASSLAGGPFNEQFFGPGTRLTVL.

The CDR3, as DNA: TGCGCCAGCAGTTCAACCGGGACTGGGGCCCGTAATGAAGCTTTCTTT. Translated, it gives CASSSTGTGARNEAFF. This sequence joins TRBV10-2 and TRBJ1-1, with D possibly matching TRBD1 (5 bases). Germline V gene lookup returns CDR1 WSHSY and CDR2 SAAADI. Trimming took 5 bases from V and 7 from J, leaving 23 bases between them. The CDR3 spans 16 residues.

The CDR3 region is CASSLYAGTLDEQFF. CDR3 DNA: TGTGCCAGCAGCTTATATGCGGGAACCCTCGATGAGCAGTTCTTC. The V and J genes are TRBV7-6 and TRBJ2-1; maybe TRBD2 (6 bases). This CDR3 comprises 15 residues. The germline CDR1 and CDR2 sequences are SGHVS and FNYEAQ. V lost 2 bases, J lost 8 bases, and 16 bases lay in between.

This clone was recorded only once. The CDR3 region has the DNA TGTGCCAGCAGCCCCCGGTTCTGGGGCAAAAGAGACATGGACAATGAGCAGTTCTTC. Its translation: CASSPRFWGKRDMDNEQFF. The V and J genes are TRBV7-2 and TRBJ2-1; TRBD1 is a possible D gene (5 bases). CDR1 SGHTA and CDR2 FQGNSA come from the germline V gene. Trimming left V 5 bases short and J 5 bases short, with 28 bases between. CDR3 length: 19 amino acids.

The count of this clone is one. In DNA, the CDR3 is TGTGCCAGCTCACCATTGGGGACTAGCGGTCCCGGGGAGCAGTTCTTC. It codes for CASSPLGTSGPGEQFF. This chain uses TRBV18 with TRBJ2-1, with TRBD2 matching 11 bases. The V gene end was trimmed by 2 bases and the J gene end by 10 bases; junction bases not matched to a gene: 10. Germline CDR1 reads KGHSH; CDR2 reads LQKENI. This CDR3 is built from 16 residues.